Listed below are T cell receptor beta chains from one sample, sequenced in a study of cytotoxic CD8 clonotypes in ibrutinib-treated CLL. The table came from immunoSEQ multiplex PCR; TCRdb's copy has only in-frame clones and leaves some out. This sample has some 130,000 clones, with around 85% found just once. The specimen was PBMCs, collected after 24 months of ibrutinib treatment. These receptors were collected from a human donor with chronic lymphocytic leukemia. CDR3s include the opening cysteine and the closing phenylalanine or tryptophan. The D gene is left open where the match is weak. Clone size, where shown, is once, few, many, or a class for clones that have expanded.

TRBJ2-1,NA,TRBV25-1,NA,CASKSPGYNEQFF,TGTGCCAGCAAGTCCCCGGGTTACAATGAGCAGTTCTTC
TRBJ2-7,NA,TRBV7-9,NA,CASSSGRAYEQYF,TGTGCCAGCAGCAGTGGCAGGGCCTACGAGCAGTACTTC
TRBJ1-5,NA,TRBV6-1,NA,CASSESSAAWDQPQHF,TGTGCCAGCAGTGAAAGTAGCGCCGCCTGGGATCAGCCCCAGCATTTT
TRBJ2-2,NA,TRBV1,once,CTSSQGTESSNTGELFF,TGCACCAGCAGCCAGGGGACTGAGAGTTCGAACACCGGGGAGCTGTTTTTT
TRBJ2-6,NA,TRBV5-4,NA,CASSSPAGANVLTF,TGTGCCAGCAGCTCCCCAGCTGGGGCCAACGTCCTGACTTTC
TRBJ1-5,TRBD1,TRBV9,NA,CASSVGQGGQPQHF,TGTGCCAGCAGCGTAGGACAGGGGGGTCAGCCCCAGCATTTT
TRBJ2-1,NA,TRBV28,NA,CASSSVSYEQFF,TGTGCCAGCAGTTCAGTCTCGTATGAGCAGTTCTTC
TRBJ1-1,TRBD1,TRBV6-6,NA,CASSRTGGSTEAFF,TGTGCCAGCAGTCGAACAGGGGGAAGTACTGAAGCTTTCTTT
TRBJ2-1,TRBD2,TRBV29-1,NA,CSVGGLAGLYNEQFF,TGCAGCGTTGGTGGACTAGCGGGACTCTACAATGAGCAGTTCTTC
TRBJ1-1,NA,TRBV6-5,NA,CASSSPGQISEAFF,TGTGCCAGCAGTTCCCCGGGACAAATATCTGAAGCTTTCTTT
TRBJ2-1,TRBD2,TRBV13,NA,CASSASPVLAGLAGYEQFF,TGTGCCAGCAGCGCCAGCCCGGTATTGGCGGGACTAGCGGGCTATGAGCAGTTCTTC
TRBJ1-5,NA,TRBV4-2,NA,CASSQDPRGRDGQPQHF,TGTGCCAGCAGCCAGGATCCCCGTGGGAGGGACGGTCAGCCCCAGCATTTT
TRBJ2-7,NA,TRBV5-8,NA,CASSLNPGTYEQYF,TGTGCCAGCAGCTTGAATCCCGGCACCTACGAGCAGTACTTC
TRBJ1-6,TRBD1,TRBV6-4,NA,CASRWGTENSPLHF,TGTGCCAGTAGGTGGGGGACAGAGAATTCACCCCTCCACTTT
TRBJ2-1,TRBD2,TRBV2,NA,CASSGARGGYNEQFF,TGTGCCAGCAGCGGAGCGCGGGGGGGGTACAATGAGCAGTTCTTC
TRBJ2-3,NA,TRBV18,NA,CASSPDSAPDTQYF,TGTGCCAGCTCACCGGACAGCGCCCCCGATACGCAGTATTTT
TRBJ2-3,NA,TRBV28,NA,CASRAPDTQYF,TGTGCCAGCAGAGCCCCAGATACGCAGTATTTT
TRBJ2-7,NA,TRBV4-2,NA,CASSQDRVGAPSKEQYF,TGTGCCAGCAGCCAAGATAGAGTGGGGGCGCCGTCTAAAGAGCAGTACTTC
TRBJ2-2,NA,TRBV4-1,NA,CASIGATGELFF,TGCGCCAGCATAGGGGCCACCGGGGAGCTGTTTTTT
TRBJ1-2,NA,TRBV28,many,CASSLQGYGYTF,TGTGCCAGCAGTTTACAGGGATATGGCTACACCTTC